This T cell receptor beta chain was documented in a study of patients and donors after allogeneic stem cell transplantation. This clonotype occurred a few times. The germline gives CDR1 KGHSH, CDR2 LQKENI. V lost 5 bases and J lost 0, with 6 bases in between. This CDR3 comprises 13 residues. TCRdb reprocessed the RT-PCR reads via MiXCR and lists one record per CDR3 protein. The sample has 87,000 or so distinct CDR3 sequences, around 5% seen once. Sequencing was performed on blood, either unsorted or a sorted T cell fraction (not recorded which). The chain is built from TRBV18 and TRBJ2-3; D gene ambiguous. The TCR was taken from a human donor who was either an allogeneic HSCT recipient or a stem cell or donor lymphocyte infusion donor (not recorded which). It is not recorded whose cells these are; they may come from a transplant donor. The DNA of the CDR3 is TGTGCCAGCTCAGCCGCTAGCACAGATACGCAGTATTTT. Amino acids: CASSAASTDTQYF.